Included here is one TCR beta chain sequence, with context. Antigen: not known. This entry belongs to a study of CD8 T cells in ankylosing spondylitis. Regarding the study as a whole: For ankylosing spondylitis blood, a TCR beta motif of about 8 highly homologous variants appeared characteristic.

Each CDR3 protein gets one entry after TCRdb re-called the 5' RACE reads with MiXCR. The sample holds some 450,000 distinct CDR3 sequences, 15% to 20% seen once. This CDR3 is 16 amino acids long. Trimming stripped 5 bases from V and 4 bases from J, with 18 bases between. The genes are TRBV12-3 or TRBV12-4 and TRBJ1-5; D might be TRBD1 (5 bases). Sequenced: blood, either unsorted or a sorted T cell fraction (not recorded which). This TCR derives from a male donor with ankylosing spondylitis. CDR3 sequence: CASSRTTGVPNQPQHF. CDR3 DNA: TGTGCCAGCAGTCGCACCACAGGAGTCCCGAATCAGCCCCAGCATTTT.